This T cell receptor beta chain derives from a study of T-cell reconstitution after alpha-beta-depleted transplantation in children. General study points: Newly generated T cells supplied most T-cell counts and diversity one year post-transplant. Alpha-beta T cells about two months after transplant reportedly derived from several hundred expanded graft clones. Elevated TCRbeta diversity at day 60 was traced, in some patients, to surviving recipient T cells and thymic progenitors.

Per germline, CDR1 ENHRY and CDR2 SYGVKD. V lost 2 bases, J lost 4 bases, and 6 bases lay in between. The CDR3 is 14 residues long. A word on this clonotype: The antigen is unknown.

Unique molecular identifiers featured in how the TCRbeta library was prepared. TCRdb re-analysed the PCR reads in MiXCR, keeping a single row per CDR3 protein. Here the sample spans about 220,000 distinct CDR3 sequences, about a sixth being singletons. This sequence originates from a male patient aged 2-15 years who had a stem cell transplant for acute lymphoblastic leukemia, so the T cells may come from the graft donor. Sequenced material: PBMCs, mostly from graft donor cells, taken 360 days after TCRalphabeta/CD19-depleted stem cell transplant. J is TRBJ1-6 and V is TRBV10-3; D is unresolved. In nucleotides, the CDR3 is TGTGCCATCAGTGAGGCCGCGTATAATTCACCCCTCCACTTT. It encodes CAISEAAYNSPLHF.